These 21 T cell receptor beta chains were sequenced from one sample in a study of response to subunit inactivated influenza vaccine. One entry per CDR3 protein results from TCRdb running MiXCR on the RT-PCR reads. Here the sample spans around 790,000 distinct CDR3 sequences, 21% being singletons. The input for sequencing was PBMCs from blood, taken roughly 5 days after vaccination. These receptors all stem from a man between 50 and 59 years old who received an inactivated influenza vaccine.

This clonotype has only a few counts. CDR3 region: CSARASGSGTDTQYF. The DNA for the CDR3 is TGCAGTGCTAGAGCTAGCGGGAGCGGGACAGATACGCAGTATTTT. The J gene is TRBJ2-3, the V gene TRBV20-1; 10 nucleotides align to TRBD2. The CDR3 consists of 15 residues. V was clipped by 1 base and J by 3 bases; unmatched bases: 4. Germline V gene data show CDR1 as DFQATT and CDR2 as SNEGSKA (reference sequence).

V gene TRBV20-1 combines with J gene TRBJ1-2, with D maybe TRBD1 (5 bases). The CDR3 length is 12 residues. Trimming shortened V by 5 bases and J by 7 bases, and 14 bases separated the two germline ends. From germline, CDR1 is DFQATT and CDR2 SNEGSKA (reference sequence). CDR3 sequence: CSARTGSSGYTF. The CDR3 DNA reads TGCAGTGCTCGAACAGGTTCTTCTGGCTACACCTTC.

The gene calls are TRBV5-1 and TRBJ2-7; 11 bases match TRBD2. Germline trimming cut 3 bases from V and 3 bases from J; bases unmatched to any gene: 5. The length of the CDR3 is 15 residues. Looked up from germline, CDR1 is SGHRS and CDR2 is YFSETQ. The CDR3 nucleotides are TGCGCCAGCAGCTGGGCTACTAGCGGGGGCTACGAGCAGTACTTC. Its protein product is CASSWATSGGYEQYF.

The chain joins TRBV3-1 to TRBJ2-4; D is undetermined. The CDR3 totals 12 residues. V lost 1 base and J lost 7, with 5 bases in between. Looked up from germline, CDR1 is LGHDT and CDR2 is YNNKEL (reference sequence). CDR3 residues: CASSQVTNIQYF. The CDR3, as DNA: TGTGCCAGCAGCCAAGTTACGAACATTCAGTACTTC. Drawing the rest from reference TRBV3-1 and TRBJ2-4, the complete variable domain is DTAVSQTPKYLVTQMGNDKSIKCEQNLGHDTMYWYKQDSKKFLKIMFSYNNKELIINETVPNRFSPKSPDKAHLNLHINSLELGDSAVYFCASSQVTNIQYFGAGTRLSVL.

This clonotype occurred a few times. This chain uses TRBV10-2 with TRBJ2-7, with 10 nucleotides matching TRBD2. The CDR3 has 13 amino acids. With 6 bases clipped from V and 7 bases from J, the junction kept 6 bases outside the gene matches. CDR1 and CDR2 from the germline V gene are WSHSY and SAAADI. The CDR3 DNA follows: TGCGCCAGCAGAACCACGGGACTAGCGGAGCAGTACTTC. It specifies CASRTTGLAEQYF.

This clonotype showed up many times. This rearrangement joins TRBV29-1 to TRBJ2-1; no clear D. The CDR3 is 13 residues long. Germline lookup yields CDR1 SQVTM and CDR2 ANQGSEA. Between the trimmed V and J ends, which lost 4 bases and 4 bases, there was a span of 11 bases. The CDR3 loop is CSVVSFSYNEQFF. For the CDR3, the DNA is TGCAGCGTTGTCAGTTTTTCATACAATGAGCAGTTCTTC.

V gene TRBV20-1 combines with J gene TRBJ1-4; a weak D match, TRBD1 (6 bases). Between the trimmed V and J ends, which lost 3 bases and 6 bases, there was a span of 14 bases. This CDR3 region has 14 residues. Germline CDR1 reads DFQATT; CDR2 reads SNEGSKA (reference sequence). The CDR3 DNA reads TGCAGTGCTAGGGAGGGGGGTTCCTATGAAAAACTGTTTTTT. As protein: CSAREGGSYEKLFF.

Notes on this clonotype: One end of the junction is discordant with germline, which a read error may explain. The V call is TRBV20-1, the J call TRBJ2-3, with 8 bases that match TRBD2. The germline V gene has CDR1 DFQATT and CDR2 SNEGSKA (reference sequence). CDR3 size: 15 residues. This CDR3 reads CCASIRPGGPDTQYF. Here the CDR3 DNA reads TGCTGTGCTAGTATCCGCCCGGGAGGGCCGGATACGCAGTATTTT.

Ten or more counts support this clonotype. The chain employs TRBV20-1 and TRBJ2-3; 7 bases map to TRBD1. With V trimmed by 3 bases and J by 4 bases, 4 bases remained unmatched. The CDR3 sequence is 13 residues long. Per the germline V gene, CDR1 is DFQATT and CDR2 is SNEGSKA (reference sequence). CDR3 DNA: TGCAGTGCTAGTCGAGGGGGCCCAGATACGCAGTATTTT. Protein product: CSASRGGPDTQYF.

The chain combines TRBV7-9 with TRBJ1-2, with TRBD1 matching over 8 bases. Trimming took 6 bases from V and 4 from J; bases not matched to a gene: 10. The CDR3 totals 15 residues. CDR1 and CDR2 (germline): SEHNR, FQNEAQ (reference sequence). This chain's CDR3 is CASRHLGQALYGYTF. CDR3 DNA sequence: TGTGCCAGCAGACATCTGGGACAGGCCCTCTATGGCTACACCTTC. Full variable domain (missing parts from reference TRBV7-9 and TRBJ1-2): DTGVSQNPRHKITKRGQNVTFRCDPISEHNRLYWYRQTLGQGPEFLTYFQNEAQLEKSRLLSDRFSAERPKGSFSTLEIQRTEQGDSAMYLCASRHLGQALYGYTFGSGTRLTVV.

V and J are TRBV20-1 and TRBJ2-7; D not resolved. The CDR3 covers 11 residues. Looked up from germline, CDR1 is DFQATT and CDR2 is SNEGSKA (reference sequence). The V and J ends lost 1 base and 7 bases respectively, with 8 bases between them. Here the CDR3 DNA reads TGCAGTGCTAGAGGCCCTTGGGAGCAGTACTTC. It is translated as CSARGPWEQYF.

This clonotype was seen a handful of times. The chain uses TRBV6-5 and TRBJ2-7, with TRBD2 matching over 15 bases. J gave up 3 bases and V 4 bases, and 10 bases lay outside the gene matches. CDR1 is MNHEY and CDR2 is SVGAGI in the germline V gene. The CDR3 sequence is 18 residues long. DNA for the CDR3: TGTGCCAGCAGTTCCAGGACTAGCGGGAGGGCCCGGCGCTACGAGCAGTACTTC. It encodes CASSSRTSGRARRYEQYF.

This clonotype came up a few times. CDR3 sequence reads: CATSRVPGYNEQFF. In DNA, the CDR3 is TGTGCCACCAGCAGAGTCCCAGGTTACAATGAGCAGTTCTTC. This rearrangement joins TRBV15 to TRBJ2-1; D uncertain. Trimming shortened V by 1 base and J by 4 bases, and 8 bases separated the two germline ends. CDR1 is LNHNV, CDR2 YYDKDF, per germline (reference sequence). The CDR3 runs to 14 residues.

V is TRBV5-3 and J is TRBJ2-1; 12 positions match TRBD2. TRBV5-3 is identified as an open reading frame with a role that is uncertain. This CDR3 contains 17 residues. Trimming removed 4 bases from V and 2 bases from J; junction bases left unmatched: 7. The CDR3 protein is CARSQGLAGTPYNEQFF. The CDR3 nucleotides read TGTGCCAGAAGCCAAGGACTAGCGGGAACCCCCTACAATGAGCAGTTCTTC.

The chain has TRBV18 and TRBJ2-2; TRBD2 matches at 7 bases. The CDR3 is 15 amino acids. Germline V lookup: CDR1 KGHSH, CDR2 LQKENI. V trimming: 1 base; J trimming: 3 bases; junction bases outside the gene matches: 2. This CDR3 reads CASSPQLADTGELFF. In DNA form, the CDR3 reads TGTGCCAGCTCACCACAGCTAGCGGACACCGGGGAGCTGTTTTTT.

The gene calls are TRBV20-1 and TRBJ2-6, with D uncertain. The CDR3 runs to 13 residues. V lost 5 bases and J 0 bases, leaving 5 bases between the germline ends. The germline V gene encodes CDR1 DFQATT and CDR2 SNEGSKA (reference sequence). The DNA for the CDR3 is TGCAGTGCTTGGTCCTCTGGGGCCAACGTCCTGACTTTC. Protein: CSAWSSGANVLTF.

This clonotype was seen at least ten times. The chain is built from TRBV12-3 or TRBV12-4 and TRBJ2-3; D is unclear. The CDR3 length is 12 residues. Trimming cost V 7 bases and J 1 base, with 6 bases left between them. The CDR3 is CASTLGTDTQYF. Written as DNA, the CDR3 is TGTGCCAGCACATTGGGCACAGATACGCAGTATTTT.

This clonotype appeared a few times. The chain combines TRBV6-1 with TRBJ2-1; 9 nucleotides agree with TRBD2. The CDR3 runs to 15 residues. Trimming took 4 bases from V and 9 from J; bases not matched to a gene: 10. Germline CDR1 and CDR2: MNHNS and SASEGT. CDR3 sequence: CASSGGTSRIGEQFF. The DNA for the CDR3 is TGTGCCAGCAGTGGAGGGACTAGCAGGATAGGTGAGCAGTTCTTC.

The chain carries TRBV10-3 and TRBJ2-7; a weak D match, TRBD1 (6 bases). The CDR3 consists of 16 residues. Germline V gene lookup returns CDR1 ENHRY and CDR2 SYGVKD. Between the trimmed V and J ends, which lost 7 bases and 7 bases, there was a span of 26 bases. For the CDR3, the DNA is TGTGCCATCAACGGGGAGAGGGGTACACCGACAGGAGAGCAGTACTTC. Encoded protein: CAINGERGTPTGEQYF.

This chain joins TRBV5-1 and TRBJ1-1; no clear D. V lost 0 bases, J lost 0 bases, and 9 bases lay in between. The germline V gene has CDR1 SGHRS and CDR2 YFSETQ. CDR3 length: 15 amino acids. CDR3 loop: CASSLAAELNTEAFF. In nucleotides, the CDR3 is TGCGCCAGCAGCTTGGCTGCCGAGTTGAACACTGAAGCTTTCTTT.

This sequence joins TRBV30 and TRBJ1-5; no clear D gene. The CDR3 has 13 residues. Germline V gene data show CDR1 as GTSNPN and CDR2 as SVGIG (reference sequence). The V end lost 2 bases, the J end lost 4 bases, and 9 bases lay between the germline ends. The CDR3 DNA sequence: TGTGCCTGGAGTTTCCGGAGGAATCAGCCCCAGCATTTT. It translates to CAWSFRRNQPQHF.